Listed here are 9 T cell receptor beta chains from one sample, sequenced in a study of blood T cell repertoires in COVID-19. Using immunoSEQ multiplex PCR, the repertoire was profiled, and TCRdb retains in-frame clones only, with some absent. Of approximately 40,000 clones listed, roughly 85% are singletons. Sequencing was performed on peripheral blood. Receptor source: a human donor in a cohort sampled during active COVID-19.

CDR3 sequence (DNA): TGCGCCAGCAGCTTGGAACGGACAGGGGGAAGCACTGAAGCTTTCTTT. Translating gives CASSLERTGGSTEAFF. This chain connects TRBV5-1 to TRBJ1-1, with 10 positions matching TRBD1. Germline CDR1 reads SGHRS; CDR2 reads YFSETQ. V shed 0 bases and J 4 bases; nucleotides not matched to a gene: 6. The CDR3 spans 16 residues.

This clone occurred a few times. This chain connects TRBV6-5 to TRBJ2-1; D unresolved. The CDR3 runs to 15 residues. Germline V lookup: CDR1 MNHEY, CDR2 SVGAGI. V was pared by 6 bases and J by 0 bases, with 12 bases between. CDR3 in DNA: TGTGCCAGCAGGAGCCCCGAGAGCTCCTACAATGAGCAGTTCTTC. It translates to CASRSPESSYNEQFF.

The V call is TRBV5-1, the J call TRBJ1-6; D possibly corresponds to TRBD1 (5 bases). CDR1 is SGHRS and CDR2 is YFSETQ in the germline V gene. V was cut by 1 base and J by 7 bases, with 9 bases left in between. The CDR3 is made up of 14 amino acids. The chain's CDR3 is CASSLIRGNSPLHF. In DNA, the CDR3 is TGCGCCAGCAGCTTGATCCGGGGGAATTCACCCCTCCACTTT.

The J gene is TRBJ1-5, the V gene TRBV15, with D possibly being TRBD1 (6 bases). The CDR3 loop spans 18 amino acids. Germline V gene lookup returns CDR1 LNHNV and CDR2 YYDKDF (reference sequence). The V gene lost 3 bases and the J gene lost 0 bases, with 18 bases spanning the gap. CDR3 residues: CATSSLSGAGRSNQPQHF. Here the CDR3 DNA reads TGTGCCACCAGCAGCTTATCAGGGGCAGGTCGTAGCAATCAGCCCCAGCATTTT.

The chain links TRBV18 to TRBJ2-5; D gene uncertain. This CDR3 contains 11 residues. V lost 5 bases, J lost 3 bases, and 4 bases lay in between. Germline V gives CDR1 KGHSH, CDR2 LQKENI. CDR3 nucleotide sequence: TGTGCCAGCTCATTCGAAGAGACCCAGTACTTC. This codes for CASSFEETQYF.

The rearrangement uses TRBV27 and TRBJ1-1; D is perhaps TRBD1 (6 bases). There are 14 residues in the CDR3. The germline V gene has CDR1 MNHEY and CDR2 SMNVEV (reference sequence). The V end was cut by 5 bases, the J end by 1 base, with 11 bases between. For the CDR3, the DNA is TGTGCCAGCAGTCCTCGGGACAAGAACACTGAAGCTTTCTTT. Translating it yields CASSPRDKNTEAFF.

The CDR3 DNA sequence: TGTGCCATCAGTGAGGCGAGACAGGGGGAAGCCTACGAGCAGTACTTC. This sequence encodes CAISEARQGEAYEQYF. This sequence joins TRBV10-3 and TRBJ2-7; 9 nucleotides agree with TRBD1. Germline loops: CDR1 ENHRY, CDR2 SYGVKD. The length of the CDR3 is 16 residues. The trim removed 2 bases at V and 2 bases at J, leaving 7 bases unmatched.

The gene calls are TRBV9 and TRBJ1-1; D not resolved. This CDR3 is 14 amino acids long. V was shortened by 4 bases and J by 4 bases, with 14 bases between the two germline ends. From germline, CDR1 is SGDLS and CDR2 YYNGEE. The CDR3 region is CASSLSSLPTEAFF. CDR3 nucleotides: TGTGCCAGCAGCTTATCCAGTCTCCCCACTGAAGCTTTCTTT. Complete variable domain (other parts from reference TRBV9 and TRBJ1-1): DSGVTQTPKHLITATGQRVTLRCSPRSGDLSVYWYQQSLDQGLQFLIQYYNGEERAKGNILERFSAQQFPDLHSELNLSSLELGDSALYFCASSLSSLPTEAFFGQGTRLTVV.

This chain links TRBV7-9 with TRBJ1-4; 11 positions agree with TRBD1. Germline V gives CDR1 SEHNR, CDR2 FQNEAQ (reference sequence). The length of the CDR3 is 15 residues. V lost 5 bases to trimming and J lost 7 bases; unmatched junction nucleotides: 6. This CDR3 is CASSPRDRGIEKLFF. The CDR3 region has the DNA TGTGCCAGCAGCCCCCGGGACAGGGGGATTGAAAAACTGTTTTTT.